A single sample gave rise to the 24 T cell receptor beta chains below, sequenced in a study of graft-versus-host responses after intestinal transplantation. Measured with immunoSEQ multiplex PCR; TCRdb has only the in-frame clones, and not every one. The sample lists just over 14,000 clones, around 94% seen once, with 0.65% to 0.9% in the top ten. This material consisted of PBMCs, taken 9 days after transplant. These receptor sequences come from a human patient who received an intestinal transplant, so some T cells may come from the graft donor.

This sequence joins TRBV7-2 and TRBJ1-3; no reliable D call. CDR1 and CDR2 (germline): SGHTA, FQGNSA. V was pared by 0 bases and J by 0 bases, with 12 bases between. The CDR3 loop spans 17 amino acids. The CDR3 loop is CASSLARMASSGNTIYF. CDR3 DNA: TGTGCCAGCAGCTTAGCGCGGATGGCGAGCTCTGGAAACACCATATATTTT.

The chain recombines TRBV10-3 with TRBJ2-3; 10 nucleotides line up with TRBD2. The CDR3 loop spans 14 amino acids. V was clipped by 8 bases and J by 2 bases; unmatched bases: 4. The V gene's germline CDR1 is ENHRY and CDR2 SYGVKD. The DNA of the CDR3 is TGTGCCATCGGAGCGGGAGGGACCACAGATACGCAGTATTTT. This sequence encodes CAIGAGGTTDTQYF.

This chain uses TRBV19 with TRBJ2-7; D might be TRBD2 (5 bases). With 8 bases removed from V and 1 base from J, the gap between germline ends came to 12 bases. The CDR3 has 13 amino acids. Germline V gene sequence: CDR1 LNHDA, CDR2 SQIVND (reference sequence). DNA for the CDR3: TGTGCCAGTTCCCAAGGGAGTTCCTACGAGCAGTACTTC. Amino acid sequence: CASSQGSSYEQYF.

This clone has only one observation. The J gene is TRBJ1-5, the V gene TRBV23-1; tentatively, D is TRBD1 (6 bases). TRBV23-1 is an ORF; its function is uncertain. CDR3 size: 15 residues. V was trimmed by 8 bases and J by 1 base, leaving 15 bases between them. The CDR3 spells CASLPGAVSNQPQHF. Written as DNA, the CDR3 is TGCGCCAGCCTACCGGGGGCCGTAAGCAATCAGCCCCAGCATTTT.

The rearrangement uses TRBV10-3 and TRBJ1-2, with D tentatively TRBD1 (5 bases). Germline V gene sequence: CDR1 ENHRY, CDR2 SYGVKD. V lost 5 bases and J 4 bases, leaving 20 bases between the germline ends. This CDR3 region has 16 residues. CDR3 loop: CAISPRGGEVSYGYTF. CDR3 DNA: TGTGCCATCAGTCCCCGAGGAGGGGAAGTATCCTATGGCTACACCTTC.

The CDR3 sequence: CASRRTGTANGAFF. CDR3 DNA sequence: TGTGCCAGCCGGCGAACCGGGACAGCCAATGGAGCTTTCTTT. The chain has TRBV2 and TRBJ1-1, with 7 bases lining up with TRBD1. This CDR3 has 14 amino acids. After removal of 8 bases from V and 10 bases from J, the junction contained 16 bases not matched to a gene. Germline values: CDR1 SNHLY, CDR2 FYNNEI.

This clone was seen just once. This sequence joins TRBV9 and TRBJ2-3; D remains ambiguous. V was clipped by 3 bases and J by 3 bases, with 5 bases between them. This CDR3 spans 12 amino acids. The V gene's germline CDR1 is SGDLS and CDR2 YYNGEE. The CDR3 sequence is CASSAFTDTQYF. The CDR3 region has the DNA TGTGCCAGCAGCGCATTTACAGATACGCAGTATTTT. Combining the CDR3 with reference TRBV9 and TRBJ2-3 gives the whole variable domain DSGVTQTPKHLITATGQRVTLRCSPRSGDLSVYWYQQSLDQGLQFLIQYYNGEERAKGNILERFSAQQFPDLHSELNLSSLELGDSALYFCASSAFTDTQYFGPGTRLTVL.

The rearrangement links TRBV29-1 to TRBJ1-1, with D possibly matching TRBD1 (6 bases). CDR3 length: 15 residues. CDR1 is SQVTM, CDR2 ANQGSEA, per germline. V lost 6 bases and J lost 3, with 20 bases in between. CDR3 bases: TGCAGCGTGGAGAGGGGGGGGGCACGGTACACTGAAGCTTTCTTT. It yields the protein CSVERGGARYTEAFF. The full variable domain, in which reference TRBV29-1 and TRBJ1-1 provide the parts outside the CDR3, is SAVISQKPSRDICQRGTSLTIQCQVDSQVTMMFWYRQQPGQSLTLIATANQGSEATYESGFVIDKFPISRPNLTFSTLTVSNMSPEDSSIYLCSVERGGARYTEAFFGQGTRLTVV.

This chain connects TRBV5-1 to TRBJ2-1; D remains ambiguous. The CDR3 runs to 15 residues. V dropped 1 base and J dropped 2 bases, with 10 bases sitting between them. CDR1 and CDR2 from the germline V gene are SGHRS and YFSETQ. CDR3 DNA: TGCGCCAGCAGCTTGAACCCACAGACCTACAATGAGCAGTTCTTC. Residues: CASSLNPQTYNEQFF.

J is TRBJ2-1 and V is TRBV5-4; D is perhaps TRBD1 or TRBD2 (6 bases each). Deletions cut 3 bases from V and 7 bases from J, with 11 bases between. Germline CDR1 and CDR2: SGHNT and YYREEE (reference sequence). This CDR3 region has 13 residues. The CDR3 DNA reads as TGTGCCAGCAGCTCAGGGGCGGGAAATGAGCAGTTCTTC. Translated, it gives CASSSGAGNEQFF.

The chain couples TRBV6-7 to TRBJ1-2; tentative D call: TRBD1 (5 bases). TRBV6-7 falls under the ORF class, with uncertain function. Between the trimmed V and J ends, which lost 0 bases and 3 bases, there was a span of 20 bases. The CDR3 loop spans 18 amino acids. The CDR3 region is CASSYSQHIKGEDYGYTF. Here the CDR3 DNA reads TGTGCCAGCAGTTACTCGCAACACATCAAAGGGGAAGACTATGGCTACACCTTC.

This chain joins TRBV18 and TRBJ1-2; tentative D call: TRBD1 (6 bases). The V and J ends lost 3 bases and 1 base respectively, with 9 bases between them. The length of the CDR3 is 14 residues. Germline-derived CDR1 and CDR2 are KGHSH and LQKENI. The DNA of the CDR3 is TGTGCCAGCTCACCCCGGACAGTTAACTATGGCTACACCTTC. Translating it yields CASSPRTVNYGYTF.

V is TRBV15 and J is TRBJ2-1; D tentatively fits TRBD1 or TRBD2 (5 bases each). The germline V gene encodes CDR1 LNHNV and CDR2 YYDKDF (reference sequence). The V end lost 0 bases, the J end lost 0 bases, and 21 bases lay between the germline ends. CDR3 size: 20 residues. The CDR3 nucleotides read TGTGCCACCAGCAGAGATCGGGCGCCACGGGGCAGATACTCCTACAATGAGCAGTTCTTC. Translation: CATSRDRAPRGRYSYNEQFF.

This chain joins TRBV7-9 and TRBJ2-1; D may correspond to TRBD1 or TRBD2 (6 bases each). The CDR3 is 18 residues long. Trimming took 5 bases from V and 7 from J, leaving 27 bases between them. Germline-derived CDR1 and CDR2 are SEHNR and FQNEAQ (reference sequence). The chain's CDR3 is CASSPQTGAQGFRNEQFF. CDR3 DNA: TGTGCCAGCAGCCCGCAGACGGGGGCCCAGGGCTTTAGGAATGAGCAGTTCTTC. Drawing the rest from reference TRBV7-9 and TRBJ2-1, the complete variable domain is DTGVSQNPRHKITKRGQNVTFRCDPISEHNRLYWYRQTLGQGPEFLTYFQNEAQLEKSRLLSDRFSAERPKGSFSTLEIQRTEQGDSAMYLCASSPQTGAQGFRNEQFFGPGTRLTVL.

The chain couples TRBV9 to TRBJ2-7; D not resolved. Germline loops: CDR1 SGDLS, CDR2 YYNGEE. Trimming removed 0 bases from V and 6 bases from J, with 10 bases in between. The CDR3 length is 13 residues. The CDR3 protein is CASSVGTNREQYF. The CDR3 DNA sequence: TGTGCCAGCAGCGTAGGGACGAATCGCGAGCAGTACTTC.

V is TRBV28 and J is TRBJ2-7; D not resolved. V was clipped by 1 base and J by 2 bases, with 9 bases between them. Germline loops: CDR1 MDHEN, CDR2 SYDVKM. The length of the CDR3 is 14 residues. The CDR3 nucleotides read TGTGCCAGCAGTTTATCCCACTCTACCTACGAGCAGTACTTC. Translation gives CASSLSHSTYEQYF.

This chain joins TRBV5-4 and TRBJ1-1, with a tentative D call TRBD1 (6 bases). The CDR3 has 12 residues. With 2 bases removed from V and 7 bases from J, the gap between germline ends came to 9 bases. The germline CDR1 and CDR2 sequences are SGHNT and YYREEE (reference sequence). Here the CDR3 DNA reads TGTGCCAGCAGCTTTAGGGGGATTGAAGCTTTCTTT. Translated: CASSFRGIEAFF.

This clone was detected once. The CDR3 here is CASKIGGSYNEQFF. The CDR3, as DNA: TGTGCCAGCAAGATCGGGGGCTCCTACAATGAGCAGTTCTTC. This chain joins TRBV5-4 and TRBJ2-1; possible D gene TRBD2, 6 bases. Germline values: CDR1 SGHNT, CDR2 YYREEE (reference sequence). The CDR3 runs 14 residues. Trimming left V 6 bases short and J 0 bases short, with 10 bases between.

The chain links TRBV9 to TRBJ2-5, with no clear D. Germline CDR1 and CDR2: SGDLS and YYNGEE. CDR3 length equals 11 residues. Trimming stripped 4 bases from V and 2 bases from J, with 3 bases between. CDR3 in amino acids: CASSSQETQYF. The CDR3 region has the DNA TGTGCCAGCAGCTCACAAGAGACCCAGTACTTC.

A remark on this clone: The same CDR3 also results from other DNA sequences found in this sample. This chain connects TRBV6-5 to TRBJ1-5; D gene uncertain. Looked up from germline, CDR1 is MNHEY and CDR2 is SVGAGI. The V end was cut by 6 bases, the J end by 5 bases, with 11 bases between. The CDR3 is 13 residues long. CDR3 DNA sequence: TGTGCCAGCAGACCCCTTGCGGATCAGCCCCAGCATTTT. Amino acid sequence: CASRPLADQPQHF.

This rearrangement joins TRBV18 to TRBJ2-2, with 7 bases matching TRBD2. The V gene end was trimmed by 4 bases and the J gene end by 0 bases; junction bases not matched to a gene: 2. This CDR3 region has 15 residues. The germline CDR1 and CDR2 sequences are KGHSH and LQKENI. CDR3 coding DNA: TGTGCCAGCTCACAAGGGACTACGAACACCGGGGAGCTGTTTTTT. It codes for CASSQGTTNTGELFF.

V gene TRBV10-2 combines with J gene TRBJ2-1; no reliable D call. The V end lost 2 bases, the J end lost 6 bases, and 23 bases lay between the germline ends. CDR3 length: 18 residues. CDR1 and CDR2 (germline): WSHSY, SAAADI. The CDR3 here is CASSEPHSLWQKVNEQFF. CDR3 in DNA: TGCGCCAGCAGTGAGCCACATTCCCTTTGGCAGAAAGTCAATGAGCAGTTCTTC.

The CDR3 DNA reads TGTGCCAGCAGTTTCGGCGGGAGAAAGAATGAGCAGTTCTTC. Residues: CASSFGGRKNEQFF. V and J are TRBV28 and TRBJ2-1; 7 bases fit TRBD2. The CDR3 is 14 residues long. Germline CDR1 reads MDHEN; CDR2 reads SYDVKM. Trimming at V came to 3 bases and at J to 7 bases, leaving 6 bases not matched to a gene.

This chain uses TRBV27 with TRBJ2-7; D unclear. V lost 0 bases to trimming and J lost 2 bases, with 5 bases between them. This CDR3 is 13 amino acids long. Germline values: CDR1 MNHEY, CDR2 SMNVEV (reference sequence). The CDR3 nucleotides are TGTGCCAGCAGTTTATCGATAGCCTACGAGCAGTACTTC. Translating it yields CASSLSIAYEQYF.